Each of the 3 T cell receptor beta chains below was sequenced from the same sample in a study of blood T cells in healthy people across ages. PCR was performed a second time for 7 to 11 cycles using a sample-barcoded 5' primer and a J-beta primer mix. TCRdb reprocessed the 5' RACE reads with MiXCR, giving one entry per CDR3 protein. The sample lists approximately 1,000,000 distinct CDR3 sequences, around two fifths occurring once. The specimen sequenced was blood. These receptors all come from a man between 18 and 29 years old in good health.

In its sample, this clonotype was seen a few times. The V and J genes are TRBV20-1 and TRBJ2-1; D is unclear. The CDR3 length is 14 residues. The germline CDR1 and CDR2 sequences are DFQATT and SNEGSKA (reference sequence). V lost 2 bases to trimming and J lost 2 bases, with 10 bases between them. The CDR3 DNA reads as TGCAGTGCTAGACCCCTACTCACCTACAATGAGCAGTTCTTC. Its translation: CSARPLLTYNEQFF.

This clonotype was observed a few times. The chain is built from TRBV6-2 or TRBV6-3 and TRBJ2-6; no clear D. The CDR3 loop spans 15 amino acids. V lost 4 bases and J lost 4, with 11 bases in between. The germline V gene has CDR1 MNHEY and CDR2 SVGEGT. DNA for the CDR3: TGTGCCAGCAGTTCCCCCTCGTCCGGGGCCAACGTCCTGACTTTC. This encodes CASSSPSSGANVLTF.

The CDR3 DNA follows: TGTGCCAGCAAAAGACAGGGGGCTGAAGCTTTCTTT. This gives the protein CASKRQGAEAFF. The rearrangement links TRBV2 to TRBJ1-1; 9 nucleotides agree with TRBD1. The V and J ends lost 7 bases and 6 bases, in that order; junction bases with no gene match: 3. The CDR3 spans 12 residues. Germline lookup yields CDR1 SNHLY and CDR2 FYNNEI.